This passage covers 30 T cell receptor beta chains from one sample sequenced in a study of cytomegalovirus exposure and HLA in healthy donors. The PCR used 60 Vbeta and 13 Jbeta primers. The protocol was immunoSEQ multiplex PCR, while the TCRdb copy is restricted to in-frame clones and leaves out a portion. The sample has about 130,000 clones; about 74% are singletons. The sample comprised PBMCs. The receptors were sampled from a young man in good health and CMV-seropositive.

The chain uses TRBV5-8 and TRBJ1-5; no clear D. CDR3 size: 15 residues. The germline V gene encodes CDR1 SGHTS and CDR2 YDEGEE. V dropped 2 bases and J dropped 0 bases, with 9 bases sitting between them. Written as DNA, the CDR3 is TGTGCCAGCAGCTTTAACCAGTATAGCAATCAGCCCCAGCATTTT. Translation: CASSFNQYSNQPQHF.

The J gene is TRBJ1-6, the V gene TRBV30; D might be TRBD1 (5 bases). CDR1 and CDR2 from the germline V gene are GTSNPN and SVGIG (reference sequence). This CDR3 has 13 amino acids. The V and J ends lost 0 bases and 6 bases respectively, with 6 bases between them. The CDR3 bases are TGTGCCTGGAGTGTCGGGGGTAATTCACCCCTCCACTTT. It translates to CAWSVGGNSPLHF.

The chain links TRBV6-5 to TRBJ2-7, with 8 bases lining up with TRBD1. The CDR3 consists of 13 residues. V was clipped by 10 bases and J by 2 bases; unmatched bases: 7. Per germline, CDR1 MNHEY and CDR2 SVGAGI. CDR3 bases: TGTGCCATCGGACAGGGTCCGGCCTACGAGCAGTACTTC. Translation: CAIGQGPAYEQYF.

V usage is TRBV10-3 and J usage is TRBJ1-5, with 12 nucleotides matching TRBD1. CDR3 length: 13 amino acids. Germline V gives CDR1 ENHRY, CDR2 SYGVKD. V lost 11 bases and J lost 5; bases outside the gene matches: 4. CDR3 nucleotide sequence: TGTGCCGTGGGACAGGGGGCAGATCAGCCCCAGCATTTT. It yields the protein CAVGQGADQPQHF.

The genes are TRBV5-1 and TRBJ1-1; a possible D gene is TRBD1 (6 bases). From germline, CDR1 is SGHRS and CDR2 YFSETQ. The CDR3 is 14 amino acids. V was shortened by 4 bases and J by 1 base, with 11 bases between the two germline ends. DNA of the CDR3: TGCGCCAGCAGCCGCCAGGGACAGAACACTGAAGCTTTCTTT. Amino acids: CASSRQGQNTEAFF.

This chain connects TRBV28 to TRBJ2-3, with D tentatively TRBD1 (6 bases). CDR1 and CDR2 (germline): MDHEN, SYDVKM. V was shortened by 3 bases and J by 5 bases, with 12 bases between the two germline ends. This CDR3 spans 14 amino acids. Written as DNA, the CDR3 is TGTGCCAGCAGTTTGACAGGAGGTAGAGATACGCAGTATTTT. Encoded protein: CASSLTGGRDTQYF.

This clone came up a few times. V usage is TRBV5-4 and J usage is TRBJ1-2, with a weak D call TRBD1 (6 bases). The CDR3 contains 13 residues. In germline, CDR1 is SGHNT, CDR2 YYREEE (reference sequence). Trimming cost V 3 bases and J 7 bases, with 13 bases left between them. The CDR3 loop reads CASSSTGISGYTF. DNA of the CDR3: TGTGCCAGCAGCTCAACAGGGATCTCTGGCTACACCTTC.

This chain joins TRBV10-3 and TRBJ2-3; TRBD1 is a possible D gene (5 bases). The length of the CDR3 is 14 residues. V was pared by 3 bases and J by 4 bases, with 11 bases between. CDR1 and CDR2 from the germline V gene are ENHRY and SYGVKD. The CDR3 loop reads CAISDGRAADTQYF. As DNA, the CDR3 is TGTGCCATCAGTGACGGCAGGGCGGCAGATACGCAGTATTTT.

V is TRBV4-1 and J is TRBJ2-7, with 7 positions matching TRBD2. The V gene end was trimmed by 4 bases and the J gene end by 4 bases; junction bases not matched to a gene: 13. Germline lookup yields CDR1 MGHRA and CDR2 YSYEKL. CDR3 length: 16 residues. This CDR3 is CASSPEPGLTVYEQYF. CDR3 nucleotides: TGCGCCAGCAGCCCGGAACCGGGACTAACTGTATACGAGCAGTACTTC.

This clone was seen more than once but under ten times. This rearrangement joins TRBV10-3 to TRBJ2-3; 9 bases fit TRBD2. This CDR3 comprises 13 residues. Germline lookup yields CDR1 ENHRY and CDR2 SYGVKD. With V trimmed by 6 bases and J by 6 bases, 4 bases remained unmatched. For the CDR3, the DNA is TGTGCCATCAGGACTAGCGGTGAGGATACGCAGTATTTT. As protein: CAIRTSGEDTQYF.

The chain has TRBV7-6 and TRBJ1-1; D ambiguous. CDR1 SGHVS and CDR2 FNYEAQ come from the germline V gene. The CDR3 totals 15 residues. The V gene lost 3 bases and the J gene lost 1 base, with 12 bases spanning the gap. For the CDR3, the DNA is TGTGCCAGCAGCTTCATACCCGGAGGGAACACTGAAGCTTTCTTT. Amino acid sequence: CASSFIPGGNTEAFF.

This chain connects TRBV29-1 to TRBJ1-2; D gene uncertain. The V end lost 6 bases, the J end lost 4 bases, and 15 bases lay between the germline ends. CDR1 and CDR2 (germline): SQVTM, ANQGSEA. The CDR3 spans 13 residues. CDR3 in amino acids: CSVLPPRGYGYTF. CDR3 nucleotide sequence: TGCAGCGTCTTACCCCCCCGAGGCTATGGCTACACCTTC. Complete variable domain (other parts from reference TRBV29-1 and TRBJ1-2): SAVISQKPSRDICQRGTSLTIQCQVDSQVTMMFWYRQQPGQSLTLIATANQGSEATYESGFVIDKFPISRPNLTFSTLTVSNMSPEDSSIYLCSVLPPRGYGYTFGSGTRLTVV.

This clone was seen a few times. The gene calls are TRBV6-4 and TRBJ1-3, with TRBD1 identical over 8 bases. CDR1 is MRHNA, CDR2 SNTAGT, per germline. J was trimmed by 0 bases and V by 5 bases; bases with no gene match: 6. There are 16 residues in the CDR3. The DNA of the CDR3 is TGTGCCAGCAGTCCAGGGGGCCTGGGCTCTGGAAACACCATATATTTT. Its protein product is CASSPGGLGSGNTIYF.

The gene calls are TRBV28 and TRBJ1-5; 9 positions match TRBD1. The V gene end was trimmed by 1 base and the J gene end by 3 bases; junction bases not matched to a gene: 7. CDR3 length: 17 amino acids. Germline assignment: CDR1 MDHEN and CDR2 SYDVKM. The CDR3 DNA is TGTGCCAGCAGTTTATCAGGGACAGGGCGGGACAATCAGCCCCAGCATTTT. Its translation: CASSLSGTGRDNQPQHF.

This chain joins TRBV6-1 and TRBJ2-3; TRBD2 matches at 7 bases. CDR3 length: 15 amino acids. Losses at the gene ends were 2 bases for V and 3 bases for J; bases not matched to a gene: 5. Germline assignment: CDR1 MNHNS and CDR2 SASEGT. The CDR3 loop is CASSEYGEGTDTQYF. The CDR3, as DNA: TGTGCCAGCAGTGAATACGGGGAGGGGACAGATACGCAGTATTTT.

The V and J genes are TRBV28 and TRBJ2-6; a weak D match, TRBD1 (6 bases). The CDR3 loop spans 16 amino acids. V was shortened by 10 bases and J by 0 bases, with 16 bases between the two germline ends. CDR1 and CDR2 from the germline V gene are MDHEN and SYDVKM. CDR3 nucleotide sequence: TGTGCCACCCTGCCAGGGGCATACTCTGGGGCCAACGTCCTGACTTTC. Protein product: CATLPGAYSGANVLTF.

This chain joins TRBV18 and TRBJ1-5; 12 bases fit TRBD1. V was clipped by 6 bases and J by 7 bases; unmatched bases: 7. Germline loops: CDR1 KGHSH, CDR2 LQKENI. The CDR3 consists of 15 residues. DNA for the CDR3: TGTGCCAGCTCGCCGGGACAGGGGGCCGGGCAGCCCCAGCATTTT. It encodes CASSPGQGAGQPQHF. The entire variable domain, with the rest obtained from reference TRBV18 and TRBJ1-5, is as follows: NAGVMQNPRHLVRRRGQEARLRCSPMKGHSHVYWYRQLPEEGLKFMVYLQKENIIDESGMPKERFSAEFPKEGPSILRIQQVVRGDSAAYFCASSPGQGAGQPQHFGDGTRLSIL.

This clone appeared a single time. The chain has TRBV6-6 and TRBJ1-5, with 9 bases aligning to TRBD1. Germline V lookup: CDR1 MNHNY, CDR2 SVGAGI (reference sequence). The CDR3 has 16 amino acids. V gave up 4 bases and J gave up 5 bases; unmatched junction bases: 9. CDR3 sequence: CASSSSDRGPYQPQHF. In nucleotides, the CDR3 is TGTGCCAGCAGTTCCTCGGACAGGGGACCCTATCAGCCCCAGCATTTT.

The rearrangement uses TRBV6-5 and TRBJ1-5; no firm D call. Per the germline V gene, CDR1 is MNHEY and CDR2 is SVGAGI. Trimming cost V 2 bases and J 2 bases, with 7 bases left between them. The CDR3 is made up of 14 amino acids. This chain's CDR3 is CASSYGPGNQPQHF. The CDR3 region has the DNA TGTGCCAGCAGTTACGGTCCGGGCAATCAGCCCCAGCATTTT.

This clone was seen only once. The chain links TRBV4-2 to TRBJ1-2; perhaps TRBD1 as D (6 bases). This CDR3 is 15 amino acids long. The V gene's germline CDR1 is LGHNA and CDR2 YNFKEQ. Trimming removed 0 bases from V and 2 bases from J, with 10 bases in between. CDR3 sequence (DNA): TGTGCCAGCAGCCAAGATCTCCAGGGGAACTATGGCTACACCTTC. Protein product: CASSQDLQGNYGYTF.

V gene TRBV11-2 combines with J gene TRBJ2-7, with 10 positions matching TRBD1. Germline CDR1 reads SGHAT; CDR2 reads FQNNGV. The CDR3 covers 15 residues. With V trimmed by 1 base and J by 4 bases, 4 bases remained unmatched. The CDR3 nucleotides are TGTGCCAGCAGCTTAGGGACAGGGGGGTGGTACGAGCAGTACTTC. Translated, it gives CASSLGTGGWYEQYF.

Here the CDR3 DNA reads TGTGCCAGTGAGAGGGGGACCACCGGCAATCAGCCCCAGCATTTT. It yields the protein CASERGTTGNQPQHF. V and J are TRBV19 and TRBJ1-5; possible D gene TRBD1, 6 bases. The CDR3 length is 15 residues. Trimming stripped 8 bases from V and 2 bases from J, with 16 bases between. Germline CDR1 and CDR2: LNHDA and SQIVND (reference sequence).

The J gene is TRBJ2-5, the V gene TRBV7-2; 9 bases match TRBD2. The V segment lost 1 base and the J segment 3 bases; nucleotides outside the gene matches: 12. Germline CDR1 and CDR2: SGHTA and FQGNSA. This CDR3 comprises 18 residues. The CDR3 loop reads CASSLDEVAGGGEETQYF. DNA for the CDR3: TGTGCCAGCAGCTTAGATGAAGTGGCGGGAGGGGGTGAAGAGACCCAGTACTTC.

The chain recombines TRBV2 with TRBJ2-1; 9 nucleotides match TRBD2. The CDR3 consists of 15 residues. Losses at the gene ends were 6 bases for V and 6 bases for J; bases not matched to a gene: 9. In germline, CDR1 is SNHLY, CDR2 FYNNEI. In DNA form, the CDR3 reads TGTGCCAGCAGATTAGCGGGAGTACTGAGCAATGAGCAGTTCTTC. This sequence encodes CASRLAGVLSNEQFF.

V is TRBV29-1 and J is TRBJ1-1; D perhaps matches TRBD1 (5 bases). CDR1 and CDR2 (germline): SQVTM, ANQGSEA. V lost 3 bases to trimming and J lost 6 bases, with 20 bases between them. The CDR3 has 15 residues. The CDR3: CSVDGRQGSIAEAFF. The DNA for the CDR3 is TGCAGCGTTGACGGGCGGCAGGGTTCGATCGCTGAAGCTTTCTTT.

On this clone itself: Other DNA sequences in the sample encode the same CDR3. The CDR3 DNA follows: TGTGCCAGCAGCTCAAACTACGAGCAGTACTTC. This encodes CASSSNYEQYF. The chain has TRBV7-2 and TRBJ2-7; D not resolved. The CDR3 has 11 residues. The germline gives CDR1 SGHTA, CDR2 FQGNSA. V was clipped by 4 bases and J by 3 bases, with 4 bases between them.

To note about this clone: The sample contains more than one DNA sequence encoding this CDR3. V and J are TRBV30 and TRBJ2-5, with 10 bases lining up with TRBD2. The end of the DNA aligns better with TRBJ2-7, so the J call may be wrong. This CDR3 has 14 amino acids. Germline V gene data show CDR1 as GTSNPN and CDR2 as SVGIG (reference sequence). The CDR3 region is CAWSVLAGPYEQYF. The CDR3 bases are TGTGCCTGGAGTGTACTAGCGGGGCCCTACGAGCAGTACTTC.

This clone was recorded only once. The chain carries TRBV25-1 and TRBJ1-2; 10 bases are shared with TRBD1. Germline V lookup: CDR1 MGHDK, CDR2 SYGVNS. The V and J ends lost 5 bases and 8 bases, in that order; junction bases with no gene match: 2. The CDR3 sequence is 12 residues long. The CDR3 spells CASSPTGGGYTF. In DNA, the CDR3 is TGTGCCAGCAGTCCGACAGGGGGCGGCTACACCTTC.

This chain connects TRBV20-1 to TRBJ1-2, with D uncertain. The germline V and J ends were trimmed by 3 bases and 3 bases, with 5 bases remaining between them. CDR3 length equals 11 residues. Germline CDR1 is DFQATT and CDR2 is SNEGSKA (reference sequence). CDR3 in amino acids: CSASPDYGYTF. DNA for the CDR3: TGCAGTGCTAGCCCAGACTATGGCTACACCTTC.

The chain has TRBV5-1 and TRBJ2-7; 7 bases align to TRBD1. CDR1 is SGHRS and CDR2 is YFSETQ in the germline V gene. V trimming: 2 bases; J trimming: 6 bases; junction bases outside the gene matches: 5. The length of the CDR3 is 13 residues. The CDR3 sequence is CASSFGQAGEQYF. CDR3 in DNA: TGCGCCAGCAGCTTCGGACAGGCTGGCGAGCAGTACTTC.